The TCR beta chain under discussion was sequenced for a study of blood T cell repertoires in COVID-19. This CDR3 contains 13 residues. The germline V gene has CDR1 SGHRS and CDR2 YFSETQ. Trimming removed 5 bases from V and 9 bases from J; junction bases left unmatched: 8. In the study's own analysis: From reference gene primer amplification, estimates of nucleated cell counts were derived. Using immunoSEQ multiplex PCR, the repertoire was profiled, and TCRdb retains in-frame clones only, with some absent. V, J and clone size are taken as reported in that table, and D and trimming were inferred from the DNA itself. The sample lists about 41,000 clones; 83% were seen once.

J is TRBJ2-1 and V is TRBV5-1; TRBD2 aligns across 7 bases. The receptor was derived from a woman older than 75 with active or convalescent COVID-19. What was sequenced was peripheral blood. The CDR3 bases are TGCGCCAGCAGGGGGGAGGGAGCGGGTGAGCAGTTCTTC. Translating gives CASRGEGAGEQFF.